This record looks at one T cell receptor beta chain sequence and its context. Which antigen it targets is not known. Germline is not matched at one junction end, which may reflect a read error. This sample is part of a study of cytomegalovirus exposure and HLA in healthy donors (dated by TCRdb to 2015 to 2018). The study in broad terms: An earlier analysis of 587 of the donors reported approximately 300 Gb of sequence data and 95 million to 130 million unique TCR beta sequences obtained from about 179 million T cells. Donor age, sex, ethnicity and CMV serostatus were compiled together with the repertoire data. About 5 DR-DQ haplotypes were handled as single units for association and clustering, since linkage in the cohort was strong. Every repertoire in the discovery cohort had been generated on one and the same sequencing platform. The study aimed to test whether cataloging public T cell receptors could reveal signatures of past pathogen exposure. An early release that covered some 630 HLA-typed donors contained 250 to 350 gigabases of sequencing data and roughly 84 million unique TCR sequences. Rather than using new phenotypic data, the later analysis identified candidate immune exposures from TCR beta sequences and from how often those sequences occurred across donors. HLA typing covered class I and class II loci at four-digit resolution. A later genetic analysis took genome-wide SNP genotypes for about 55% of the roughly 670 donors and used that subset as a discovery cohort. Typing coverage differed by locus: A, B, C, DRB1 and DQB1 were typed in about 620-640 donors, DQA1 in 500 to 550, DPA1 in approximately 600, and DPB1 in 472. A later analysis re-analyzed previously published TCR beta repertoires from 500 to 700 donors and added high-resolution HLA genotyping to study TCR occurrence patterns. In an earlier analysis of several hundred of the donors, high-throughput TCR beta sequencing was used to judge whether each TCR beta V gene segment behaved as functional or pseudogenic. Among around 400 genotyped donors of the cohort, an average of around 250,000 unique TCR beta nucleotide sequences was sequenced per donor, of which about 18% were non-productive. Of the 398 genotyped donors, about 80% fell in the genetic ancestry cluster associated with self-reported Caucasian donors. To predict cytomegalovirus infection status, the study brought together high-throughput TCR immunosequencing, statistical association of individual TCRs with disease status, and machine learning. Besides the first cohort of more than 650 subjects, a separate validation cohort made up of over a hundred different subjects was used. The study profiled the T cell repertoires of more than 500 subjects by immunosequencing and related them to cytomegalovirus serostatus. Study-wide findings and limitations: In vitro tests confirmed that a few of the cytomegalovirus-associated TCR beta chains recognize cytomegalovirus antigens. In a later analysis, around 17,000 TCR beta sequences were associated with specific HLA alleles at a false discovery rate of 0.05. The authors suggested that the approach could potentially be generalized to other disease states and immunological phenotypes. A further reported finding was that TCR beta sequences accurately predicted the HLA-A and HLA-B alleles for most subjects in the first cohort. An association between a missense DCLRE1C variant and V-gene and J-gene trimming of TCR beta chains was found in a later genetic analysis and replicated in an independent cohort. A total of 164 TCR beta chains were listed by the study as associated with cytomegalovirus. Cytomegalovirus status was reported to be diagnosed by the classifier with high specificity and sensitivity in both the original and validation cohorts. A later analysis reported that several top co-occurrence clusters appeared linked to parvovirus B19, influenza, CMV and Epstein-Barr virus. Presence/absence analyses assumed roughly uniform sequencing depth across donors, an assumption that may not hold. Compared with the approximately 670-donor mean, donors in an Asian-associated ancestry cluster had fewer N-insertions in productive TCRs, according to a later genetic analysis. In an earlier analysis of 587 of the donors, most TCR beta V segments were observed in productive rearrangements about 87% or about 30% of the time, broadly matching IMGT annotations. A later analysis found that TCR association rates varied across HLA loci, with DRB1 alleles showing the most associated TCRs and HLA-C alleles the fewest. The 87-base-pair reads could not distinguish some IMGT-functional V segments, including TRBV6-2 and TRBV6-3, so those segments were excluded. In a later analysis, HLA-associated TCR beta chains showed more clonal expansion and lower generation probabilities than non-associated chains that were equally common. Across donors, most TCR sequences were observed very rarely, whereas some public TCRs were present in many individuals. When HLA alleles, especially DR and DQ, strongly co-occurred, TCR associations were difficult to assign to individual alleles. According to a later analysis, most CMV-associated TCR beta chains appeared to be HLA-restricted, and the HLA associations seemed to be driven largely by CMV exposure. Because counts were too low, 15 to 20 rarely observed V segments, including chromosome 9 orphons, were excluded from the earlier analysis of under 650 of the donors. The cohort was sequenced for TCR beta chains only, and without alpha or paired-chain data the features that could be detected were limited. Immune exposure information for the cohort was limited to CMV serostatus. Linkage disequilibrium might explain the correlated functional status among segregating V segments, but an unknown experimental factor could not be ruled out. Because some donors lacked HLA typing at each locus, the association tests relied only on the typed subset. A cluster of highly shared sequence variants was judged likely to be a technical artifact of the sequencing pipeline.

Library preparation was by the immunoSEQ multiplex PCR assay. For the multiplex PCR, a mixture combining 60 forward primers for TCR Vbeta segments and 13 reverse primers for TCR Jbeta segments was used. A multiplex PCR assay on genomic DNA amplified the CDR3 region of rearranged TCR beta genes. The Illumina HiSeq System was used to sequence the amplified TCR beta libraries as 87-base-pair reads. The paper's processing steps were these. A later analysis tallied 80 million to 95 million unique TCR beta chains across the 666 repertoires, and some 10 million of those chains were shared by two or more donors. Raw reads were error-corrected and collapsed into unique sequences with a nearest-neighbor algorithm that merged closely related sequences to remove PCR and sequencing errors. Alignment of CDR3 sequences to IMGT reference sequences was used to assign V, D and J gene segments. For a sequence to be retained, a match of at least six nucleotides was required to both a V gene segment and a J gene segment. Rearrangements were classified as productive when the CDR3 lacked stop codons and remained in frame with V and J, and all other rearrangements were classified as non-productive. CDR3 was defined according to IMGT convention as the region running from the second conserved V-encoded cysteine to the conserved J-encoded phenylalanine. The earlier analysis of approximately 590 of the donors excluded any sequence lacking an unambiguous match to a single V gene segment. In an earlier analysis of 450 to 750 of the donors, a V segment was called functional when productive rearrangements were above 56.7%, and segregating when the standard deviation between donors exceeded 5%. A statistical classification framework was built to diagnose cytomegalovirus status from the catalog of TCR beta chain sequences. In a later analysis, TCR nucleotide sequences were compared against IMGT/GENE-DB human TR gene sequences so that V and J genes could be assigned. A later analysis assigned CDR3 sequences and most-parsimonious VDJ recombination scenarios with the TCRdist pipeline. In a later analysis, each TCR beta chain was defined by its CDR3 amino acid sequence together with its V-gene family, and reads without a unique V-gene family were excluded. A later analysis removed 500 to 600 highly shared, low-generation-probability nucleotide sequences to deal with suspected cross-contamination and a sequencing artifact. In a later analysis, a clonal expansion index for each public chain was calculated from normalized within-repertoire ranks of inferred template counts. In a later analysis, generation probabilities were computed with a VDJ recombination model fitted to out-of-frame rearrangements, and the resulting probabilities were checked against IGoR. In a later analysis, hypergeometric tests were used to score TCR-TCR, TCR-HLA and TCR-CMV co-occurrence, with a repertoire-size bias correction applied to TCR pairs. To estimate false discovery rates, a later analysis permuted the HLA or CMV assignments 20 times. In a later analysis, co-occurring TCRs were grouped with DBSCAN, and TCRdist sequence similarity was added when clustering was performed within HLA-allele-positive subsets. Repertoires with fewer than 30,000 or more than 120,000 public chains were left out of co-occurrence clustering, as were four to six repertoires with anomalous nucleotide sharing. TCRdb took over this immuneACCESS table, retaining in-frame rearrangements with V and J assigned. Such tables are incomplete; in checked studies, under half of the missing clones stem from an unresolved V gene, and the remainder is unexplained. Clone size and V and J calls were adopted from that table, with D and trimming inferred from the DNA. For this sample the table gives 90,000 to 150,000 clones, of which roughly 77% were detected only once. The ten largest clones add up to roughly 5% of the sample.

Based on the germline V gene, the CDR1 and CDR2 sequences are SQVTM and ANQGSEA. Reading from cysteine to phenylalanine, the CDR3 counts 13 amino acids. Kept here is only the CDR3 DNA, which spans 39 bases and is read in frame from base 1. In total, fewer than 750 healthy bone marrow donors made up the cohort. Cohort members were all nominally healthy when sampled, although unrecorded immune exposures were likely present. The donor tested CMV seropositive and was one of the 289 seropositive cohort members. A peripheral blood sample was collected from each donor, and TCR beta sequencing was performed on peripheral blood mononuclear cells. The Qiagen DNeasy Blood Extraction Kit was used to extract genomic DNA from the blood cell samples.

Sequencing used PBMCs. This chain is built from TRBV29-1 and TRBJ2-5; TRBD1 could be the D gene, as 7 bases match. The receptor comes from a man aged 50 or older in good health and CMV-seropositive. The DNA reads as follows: TGCAGCGTGGAAGGGGGCGCGGGGGAGACCCAGTACTTC. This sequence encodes CSVEGGAGETQYF.